The rows below give T cell receptor beta chains drawn from one sample of a study of metastatic and nonmetastatic thyroid tumors. From the PCR reads, TCRdb re-called clones with MiXCR. The data show 20,000 to 25,000 clones, 11% seen once. The sequencing sample was made of blood. Every receptor here comes from a female donor with papillary thyroid cancer or a benign thyroid nodule (not recorded which). Some clones in this sample may be carry-over from other donors' samples. The CDR3 runs from the conserved cysteine through the conserved F or W.

J	V	CDR3
TRBJ2-2	TRBV7-2	CASSLGSNTGELFF
TRBJ2-3	TRBV4-3	CASSQVASSLDTQYF
TRBJ1-1	TRBV18	CASSPRGANTEAFF
TRBJ1-3	TRBV28	CASSSTQGQGNSSGNTIYF
TRBJ1-5	TRBV25-1	CASSPRGVGPQHF
TRBJ2-3	TRBV7-8	CASSSGTSGRSDTQYF
TRBJ2-3	TRBV19	CASSIVHYTDTQYF
TRBJ2-2	TRBV12-3/TRBV12-4	CASSLGVANTVELFF
TRBJ1-4	TRBV4-3	CASSHSTGTNEKLFF
TRBJ2-2	TRBV2	CASIGGRWAGELFF
TRBJ1-6	TRBV14	CASSQGGRYNSPLHF
TRBJ1-6	TRBV6-1	CASSEEGTAPPLHF
TRBJ2-2	TRBV12-3/TRBV12-4	CASGRWIAGCHTGELFF
TRBJ2-7	TRBV20-1	CSASRREPHEQYF
TRBJ2-1	TRBV5-1	CASSLVAGEGNEQFF
TRBJ2-1	TRBV9	CASSVGTGFYNEQFF
TRBJ1-1	TRBV9	CASSSQGSTEAFF
TRBJ2-1	TRBV15	CATSRALSDEQFF
TRBJ2-7	TRBV7-9	CASSLYMEHEQYF
TRBJ2-2	TRBV29-1	CSVWVETNTGELFF
TRBJ2-1	TRBV4-1	CASSQVESGEQFF
TRBJ2-2	TRBV3-1	CASSPPRDTGELFF
TRBJ1-4	TRBV12-3/TRBV12-4	CASSLRQGYEKLFF
TRBJ1-4	TRBV6-1	CASSEWGATNEKLFF
TRBJ1-2	TRBV7-2	CASSYRQGHYGYTF
TRBJ2-3	TRBV4-1	CASSWTSGTDTQYF
TRBJ1-1	TRBV28	CASSSLTGRNTEAFF
TRBJ1-4	TRBV28	CASSLSGYTGKLFF
TRBJ2-7	TRBV20-1	CSAGGVTQGYEQYF